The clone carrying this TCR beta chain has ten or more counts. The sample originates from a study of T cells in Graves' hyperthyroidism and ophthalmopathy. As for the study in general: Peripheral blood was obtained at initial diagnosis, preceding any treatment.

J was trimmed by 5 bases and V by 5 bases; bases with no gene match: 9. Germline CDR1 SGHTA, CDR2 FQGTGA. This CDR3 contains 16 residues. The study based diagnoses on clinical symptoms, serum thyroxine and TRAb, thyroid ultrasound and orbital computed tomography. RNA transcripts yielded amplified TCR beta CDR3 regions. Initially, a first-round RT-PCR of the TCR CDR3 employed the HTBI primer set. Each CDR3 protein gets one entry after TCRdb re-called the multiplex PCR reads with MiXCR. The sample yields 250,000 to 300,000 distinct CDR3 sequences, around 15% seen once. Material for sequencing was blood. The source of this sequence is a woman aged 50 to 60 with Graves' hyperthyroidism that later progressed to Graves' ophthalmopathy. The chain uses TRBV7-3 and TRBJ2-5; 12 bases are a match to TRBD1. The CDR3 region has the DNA TGTGCCAGCAGCCCCCTCGGGACAGGGGGCGGGGAGACCCAGTACTTC. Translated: CASSPLGTGGGETQYF.